Following are 13 T cell receptor beta chains from one sample sequenced in a study of blood T cell repertoires in COVID-19. The assay was immunoSEQ multiplex PCR, and TCRdb's table has in-frame clones only and misses some. Among 260,000 or so clones listed, 85% were seen once. The source material was PBMCs or T cells enriched from blood (not recorded which). The receptor source for this set is a woman aged 45-65 years who had recovered from COVID-19.

The chain uses TRBV7-9 and TRBJ2-2; D might be TRBD2 (5 bases). Germline-derived CDR1 and CDR2 are SEHNR and FQNEAQ (reference sequence). The CDR3 is 13 residues long. The V end lost 2 bases, the J end lost 8 bases, and 9 bases lay between the germline ends. The CDR3, as DNA: TGTGCCAGCAGCTTAAACCGGGGAGGGGAGCTGTTTTTT. Translating it yields CASSLNRGGELFF.

V is TRBV11-2 and J is TRBJ2-1; 14 bases align to TRBD2. The J segment lost 8 bases and the V segment lost 6 bases, leaving 18 bases of the junction unmatched. The CDR3 runs to 19 residues. CDR1 SGHAT and CDR2 FQNNGV come from the germline V gene. Here the CDR3 reads CASSYRGLAGAANWDEQFF. DNA for the CDR3: TGTGCCAGCAGTTACCGGGGACTAGCGGGAGCCGCTAATTGGGATGAGCAGTTCTTC.

CDR3 in amino acids: CASSAQTDTEAFF. CDR3 DNA: TGCGCCAGCAGTGCCCAGACAGACACTGAAGCTTTCTTT. V gene TRBV10-2 combines with J gene TRBJ1-1; D possibly corresponds to TRBD1 (5 bases). The CDR3 has 13 residues. CDR1 WSHSY and CDR2 SAAADI come from the germline V gene. V lost 4 bases and J 3 bases, leaving 9 bases between the germline ends.

The chain couples TRBV5-4 to TRBJ1-2, with a tentative D call TRBD1 (6 bases). This CDR3 comprises 17 residues. Germline assignment: CDR1 SGHNT and CDR2 YYREEE (reference sequence). V lost 4 bases, J lost 0 bases, and 19 bases lay in between. The CDR3 DNA follows: TGTGCCAGCAGCCGGGGGGCGGGTATGGGAGCTAACTATGGCTACACCTTC. Translated, it gives CASSRGAGMGANYGYTF.

The chain combines TRBV7-2 with TRBJ2-7, with 8 bases fitting TRBD2. V lost 5 bases, J lost 2 bases, and 11 bases stayed unmatched. CDR3 length: 16 residues. CDR1 SGHTA and CDR2 FQGNSA come from the germline V gene. CDR3 in DNA: TGTGCCAGCAGCCTAATGCTAGCGGGTGCCACCTACGAGCAGTACTTC. Translation: CASSLMLAGATYEQYF.

This clone was detected only a few times. The rearrangement joins TRBV19 to TRBJ2-7, with 9 bases that match TRBD1. The trim removed 4 bases at V and 1 base at J, leaving 5 bases unmatched. The germline gives CDR1 LNHDA, CDR2 SQIVND (reference sequence). The CDR3 runs to 15 residues. Here the CDR3 DNA reads TGTGCCAGTAGTACCGGGACAGGGTATTCCTACGAGCAGTACTTC. Amino acids: CASSTGTGYSYEQYF.

The V call is TRBV6-1, the J call TRBJ2-1; D possibly corresponds to TRBD2 (6 bases). This CDR3 spans 16 amino acids. Germline CDR1 is MNHNS and CDR2 is SASEGT. Trimming shortened V by 2 bases and J by 3 bases, and 14 bases separated the two germline ends. The CDR3 spells CASSERGAAGYNEQFF. The CDR3 DNA reads as TGTGCCAGCAGTGAAAGAGGGGCAGCGGGCTACAATGAGCAGTTCTTC.

The genes are TRBV5-1 and TRBJ2-2; tentatively, D is TRBD2 (5 bases). CDR1 and CDR2 from the germline V gene are SGHRS and YFSETQ. This CDR3 has 15 residues. Trimming took off 1 base at V and 1 base at J, with 8 bases between the two ends. This CDR3 reads CASSLIEGNTGELFF. CDR3 sequence (DNA): TGCGCCAGCAGCTTGATCGAGGGGAACACCGGGGAGCTGTTTTTT.

V usage is TRBV7-2 and J usage is TRBJ2-7; D may be TRBD2 (6 bases). There are 15 residues in the CDR3. The germline CDR1 and CDR2 sequences are SGHTA and FQGNSA. V shed 1 base and J shed 2 bases, with 12 bases lying between them. The chain's CDR3 is CASSLGWGEAYEQYF. The CDR3 DNA sequence: TGTGCCAGCAGCTTAGGATGGGGGGAAGCCTACGAGCAGTACTTC.

This chain links TRBV19 with TRBJ1-2; 7 positions match TRBD1. Losses at the gene ends were 7 bases for V and 5 bases for J; bases not matched to a gene: 13. The CDR3 extends over 15 amino acids. Germline lookup yields CDR1 LNHDA and CDR2 SQIVND (reference sequence). The CDR3 DNA is TGTGCCAGTAACCCATTCCGGGGGACAGCTTATGGCTACACCTTC. Translating gives CASNPFRGTAYGYTF.

The genes are TRBV19 and TRBJ2-1, with D perhaps matching TRBD1 (6 bases). The CDR3 is made up of 16 amino acids. V lost 7 bases to trimming and J lost 3 bases, with 19 bases between them. Germline loops: CDR1 LNHDA, CDR2 SQIVND (reference sequence). The CDR3 DNA reads as TGTGCCAGTACTTTGCACTGGGGGCAGGGCTACAATGAGCAGTTCTTC. This gives the protein CASTLHWGQGYNEQFF.

The V call is TRBV21-1, the J call TRBJ1-3. TRBV21-1 is a pseudogene segment. The CDR3 is 16 amino acids. CDR3 nucleotides: TGTGCCAGCAGCAAAGAGGGGACTCACTCTGGAAACACCATATATTTT. It encodes CASSKEGTHSGNTIYF.

In this sample, this clone turned up a few times. The chain is built from TRBV28 and TRBJ2-7; the match to TRBD2 covers 8 bases. Unmatched junction bases numbered 9, after V lost 5 bases and J lost 6 bases. The germline V gene encodes CDR1 MDHEN and CDR2 SYDVKM. The CDR3 runs to 14 residues. CDR3 loop: CASSPPGTSSEQYF. The CDR3 nucleotides read TGTGCCAGCAGTCCACCGGGGACTAGTTCCGAGCAGTACTTC.